A single sample is the source of the 15 T cell receptor beta chains below, sequenced in a study of T cell repertoires in cytomegalovirus infection. MiXCR, run by TCRdb on the reads, gives a single entry per CDR3 protein. The table has under 250,000 distinct CDR3 sequences, around 6.4% seen once; the top ten hold around 6%. Sequenced material: PBMCs. These receptors all stem from a human donor in good health (CMV status not recorded). Some clones in this sample may be carry-over from other donors' samples.

The CDR3 DNA reads TGCGCCAGCAGTGATCAGGGGCTGATCACTGAAGCTTTCTTT. Its protein is CASSDQGLITEAFF. The chain combines TRBV10-2 with TRBJ1-1; possible D gene TRBD1, 6 bases. This CDR3 comprises 14 residues. V was clipped by 3 bases and J by 4 bases, with 12 bases between them. Germline V gene sequence: CDR1 WSHSY, CDR2 SAAADI.

The chain carries TRBV20-1 and TRBJ1-2, with unresolved D. The CDR3 totals 13 residues. Trimming took 5 bases from V and 7 from J, leaving 17 bases between them. CDR1 and CDR2 (germline): DFQATT, SNEGSKA (reference sequence). The CDR3 spells CSAYRALQFGYTF. CDR3 DNA sequence: TGCAGTGCTTACCGGGCCCTCCAGTTTGGCTACACCTTC.

This clonotype has a count of ten or more. The J gene is TRBJ2-2, the V gene TRBV20-1; a possible D gene is TRBD2 (5 bases). From germline, CDR1 is DFQATT and CDR2 SNEGSKA (reference sequence). Deletions cut 2 bases from V and 0 bases from J, with 19 bases between. This CDR3 has 18 residues. CDR3: CSARRPEGWTPNTGELFF. The CDR3 DNA follows: TGCAGTGCTAGAAGGCCAGAAGGTTGGACTCCGAACACCGGGGAGCTGTTTTTT.

This clonotype came up many times. The genes are TRBV5-1 and TRBJ2-7, with 10 positions matching TRBD1. The trim removed 4 bases at V and 5 bases at J, leaving 6 bases unmatched. The CDR3 runs to 14 residues. From germline, CDR1 is SGHRS and CDR2 YFSETQ. In nucleotides, the CDR3 is TGCGCCAGCAGCCGCGGACAGGGGGTGAACGAGCAGTACTTC. Translating it yields CASSRGQGVNEQYF.

This clonotype appeared many times. The J gene is TRBJ2-7, the V gene TRBV29-1; TRBD1 agrees at 12 bases. The CDR3 runs to 15 residues. Germline values: CDR1 SQVTM, CDR2 ANQGSEA. The V gene end was trimmed by 0 bases and the J gene end by 5 bases; junction bases not matched to a gene: 5. In nucleotides, the CDR3 is TGCAGCGTTGAAGATGGGACAGGGGGCTATGACGAGCAGTACTTC. As protein: CSVEDGTGGYDEQYF.

This rearrangement joins TRBV9 to TRBJ2-2, with a possible D match to TRBD2 (5 bases). Trimming took 0 bases from V and 4 from J, leaving 10 bases between them. The CDR3 runs 15 residues. The germline gives CDR1 SGDLS, CDR2 YYNGEE. Here the CDR3 reads CASSVVSGGTGELFF. The DNA of the CDR3 is TGTGCCAGCAGCGTAGTGTCAGGAGGCACCGGGGAGCTGTTTTTT.

In its sample, this clonotype was seen many times. The chain uses TRBV6-2 or TRBV6-3 and TRBJ2-7; D is unclear. The length of the CDR3 is 14 residues. Per germline, CDR1 MNHEY and CDR2 SVGEGT. The V gene lost 0 bases and the J gene lost 5 bases, with 11 bases spanning the gap. The CDR3 region is CASSYSRLPDEQYF. In DNA form, the CDR3 reads TGTGCCAGCAGTTACTCGCGTCTCCCGGACGAGCAGTACTTC.

The sample holds many counts of this clonotype. The V gene is TRBV12-3 or TRBV12-4, the J gene TRBJ2-1, with 9 bases that match TRBD1. V lost 6 bases to trimming and J lost 9 bases; unmatched junction nucleotides: 9. This CDR3 has 14 amino acids. This CDR3 reads CASSRDRVLTEQFF. In nucleotides, the CDR3 is TGTGCCAGCAGCCGGGACAGGGTACTTACTGAGCAGTTCTTC.

This clonotype was counted a few times. The chain joins TRBV9 to TRBJ1-3, with unresolved D. This CDR3 has 15 residues. CDR1 and CDR2 from the germline V gene are SGDLS and YYNGEE. Trimming pared 3 bases from V and 0 bases from J, leaving 10 bases between. CDR3 DNA sequence: TGTGCCAGCAGCGCCCCACAGAACTCTGGAAACACCATATATTTT. This translates into CASSAPQNSGNTIYF.

The table lists this clonotype with many counts. This chain links TRBV7-3 with TRBJ2-5; 9 nucleotides align to TRBD1. V lost 6 bases and J lost 5; bases outside the gene matches: 7. CDR3 length: 14 residues. The V gene's germline CDR1 is SGHTA and CDR2 FQGTGA. As DNA, the CDR3 is TGTGCCAGCAGTTTACAGGGGGCTTCGGAGACCCAGTACTTC. This sequence encodes CASSLQGASETQYF. The full variable domain, its missing parts supplied by reference TRBV7-3 and TRBJ2-5, is GAGVSQTPSNKVTEKGKYVELRCDPISGHTALYWYRQSLGQGPEFLIYFQGTGAADDSGLPNDRFFAVRPEGSVSTLKIQRTERGDSAVYLCASSLQGASETQYFGPGTRLLVL.

This clonotype was counted a few times. This chain joins TRBV29-1 and TRBJ1-2; D not certain. Trimming took off 5 bases at V and 2 bases at J, with 18 bases between the two ends. Germline V lookup: CDR1 SQVTM, CDR2 ANQGSEA. The CDR3 has 15 amino acids. This CDR3 reads CSVSGPTGLNYGYTF. DNA for the CDR3: TGCAGCGTTTCGGGCCCTACGGGGTTGAACTATGGCTACACCTTC.

This clonotype was found many times. V is TRBV7-2 and J is TRBJ1-5, with 12 bases matching TRBD1. The CDR3 sequence is 16 residues long. The junction had 4 bases not matched to a gene; V was cut back by 1 base and J by 6 bases. Germline CDR1 and CDR2: SGHTA and FQGNSA. CDR3 loop: CASSLGGTGGSQPQHF. CDR3 coding DNA: TGTGCCAGCAGCTTAGGTGGGACAGGGGGCTCTCAGCCCCAGCATTTT.

This clonotype occurred many times. The genes are TRBV7-8 and TRBJ2-3; 10 bases fit TRBD2. CDR3 length equals 15 residues. The germline CDR1 and CDR2 sequences are SGHVS and FQNEAQ. The V and J ends lost 5 bases and 0 bases, in that order; junction bases with no gene match: 2. CDR3 DNA sequence: TGTGCCAGCAGCCCACTAGCGGGGAGCACAGATACGCAGTATTTT. Its protein product is CASSPLAGSTDTQYF. The full variable domain, completed using reference TRBV7-8 and TRBJ2-3, is GAGVSQSPRYKVAKRGQDVALRCDPISGHVSLFWYQQALGQGPEFLTYFQNEAQLDKSGLPSDRFFAERPEGSVSTLKIQRTQQEDSAVYLCASSPLAGSTDTQYFGPGTRLTVL.

The chain recombines TRBV13 with TRBJ2-1; D is possibly TRBD1 or TRBD2 (5 bases each). This CDR3 comprises 13 residues. The germline gives CDR1 PRHDT, CDR2 FYEKMQ (reference sequence). V gave up 7 bases and J gave up 9 bases, with 16 bases separating them. CDR3 sequence: CASKGTRTAEQFF. CDR3 bases: TGTGCCAGCAAGGGGACGAGGACGGCTGAGCAGTTCTTC.

This clonotype was picked up many times. V gene TRBV6-6 combines with J gene TRBJ1-2; D not resolved. With 6 bases removed from V and 6 bases from J, the gap between germline ends came to 11 bases. The CDR3 consists of 12 residues. Germline V gene data show CDR1 as MNHNY and CDR2 as SVGAGI (reference sequence). CDR3 sequence reads: CASRGGRHGYTF. The CDR3 nucleotides read TGTGCCAGCAGGGGAGGACGGCATGGCTACACCTTC.